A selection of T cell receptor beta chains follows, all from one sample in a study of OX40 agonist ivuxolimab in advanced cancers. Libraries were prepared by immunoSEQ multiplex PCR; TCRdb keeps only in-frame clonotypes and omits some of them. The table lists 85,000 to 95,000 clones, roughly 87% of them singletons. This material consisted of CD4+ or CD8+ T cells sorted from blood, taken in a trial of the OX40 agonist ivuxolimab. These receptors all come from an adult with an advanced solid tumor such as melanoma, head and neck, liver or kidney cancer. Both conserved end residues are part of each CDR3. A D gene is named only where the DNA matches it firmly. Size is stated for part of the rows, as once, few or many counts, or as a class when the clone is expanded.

cdr3_aa: CASSVGLRAGNTEAFF; cdr3_nt: TGTGCCAGCAGCGTAGGCCTAAGGGCCGGGAACACTGAAGCTTTCTTT; j_call: TRBJ1-1; clone_size: once; v_call: TRBV9; d_call: NA
cdr3_aa: CASKVSGDMNTEAFF; cdr3_nt: TGTGCCAGCAAAGTTTCGGGAGACATGAACACTGAAGCTTTCTTT; j_call: TRBJ1-1; clone_size: NA; v_call: TRBV28; d_call: NA
cdr3_aa: CASSPSEITDTQYF; cdr3_nt: TGTGCCAGCTCACCATCTGAAATCACAGATACGCAGTATTTT; j_call: TRBJ2-3; clone_size: NA; v_call: TRBV18; d_call: NA
cdr3_aa: CASAWGVGAETQYF; cdr3_nt: TGTGCTAGTGCTTGGGGGGTAGGAGCGGAGACCCAGTACTTC; j_call: TRBJ2-5; clone_size: NA; v_call: TRBV12-5; d_call: NA
cdr3_aa: CASSQRTSGAFTDTQYF; cdr3_nt: TGCGCCAGCAGCCAACGGACTAGCGGGGCTTTCACAGATACGCAGTATTTT; j_call: TRBJ2-3; clone_size: NA; v_call: TRBV4-3; d_call: TRBD2
cdr3_aa: CASSGTFIPGQRVDEQFF; cdr3_nt: TGTGCCAGCAGTGGAACTTTCATCCCGGGACAGCGGGTCGATGAGCAGTTCTTC; j_call: TRBJ2-1; clone_size: NA; v_call: TRBV28; d_call: NA
cdr3_aa: CASSDPGQGNTGELFF; cdr3_nt: TGTGCCAGCAGTGACCCGGGACAGGGGAACACCGGGGAGCTGTTTTTT; j_call: TRBJ2-2; clone_size: NA; v_call: TRBV28; d_call: TRBD1
cdr3_aa: CASSPQDFGGRANNEQFF; cdr3_nt: TGTGCCAGCTCACCCCAGGATTTTGGCGGGAGGGCCAACAATGAGCAGTTCTTC; j_call: TRBJ2-1; clone_size: NA; v_call: TRBV18; d_call: TRBD2
cdr3_aa: CASRLGGLAGPETQYF; cdr3_nt: TGTGCCAGCCGTTTAGGAGGACTAGCGGGCCCTGAGACCCAGTACTTC; j_call: TRBJ2-5; clone_size: NA; v_call: TRBV2; d_call: TRBD2
cdr3_aa: CATSRARVREKLFF; cdr3_nt: TGTGCCACCAGCAGAGCTCGGGTGCGAGAAAAACTGTTTTTT; j_call: TRBJ1-4; clone_size: NA; v_call: TRBV15; d_call: NA
cdr3_aa: CASIMISSTEAFF; cdr3_nt: TGTGCCAGCATCATGATTTCGAGCACTGAAGCTTTCTTT; j_call: TRBJ1-1; clone_size: NA; v_call: TRBV6-1; d_call: NA
cdr3_aa: CASSPRQGAYGRWEQYF; cdr3_nt: TGTGCCAGCAGCCCGAGACAGGGGGCATACGGGCGATGGGAGCAGTACTTC; j_call: TRBJ2-7; clone_size: NA; v_call: TRBV14; d_call: TRBD1
cdr3_aa: CATSLNPGGTDTQYF; cdr3_nt: TGTGCCACCTCGTTGAATCCGGGGGGCACAGATACGCAGTATTTT; j_call: TRBJ2-3; clone_size: NA; v_call: TRBV6-4; d_call: NA
cdr3_aa: CASSVGQGAYQPQHF; cdr3_nt: TGTGCCAGCAGCGTAGGACAGGGGGCGTACCAGCCCCAGCATTTT; j_call: TRBJ1-5; clone_size: NA; v_call: TRBV7-8; d_call: TRBD1
cdr3_aa: CAISDSGPSVQPQHF; cdr3_nt: TGTGCCATCAGTGACTCCGGGCCCTCCGTTCAGCCCCAGCATTTT; j_call: TRBJ1-5; clone_size: few; v_call: TRBV10-3; d_call: NA
cdr3_aa: CASSSDGGAWGGYTF; cdr3_nt: TGTGCCAGCAGCTCCGATGGGGGAGCATGGGGTGGCTACACCTTC; j_call: TRBJ1-2; clone_size: NA; v_call: TRBV7-2; d_call: NA
cdr3_aa: CASSNRHRWRSYEQYF; cdr3_nt: TGTGCCAGCAGCAACCGCCACAGGTGGAGGTCCTACGAGCAGTACTTC; j_call: TRBJ2-7; clone_size: NA; v_call: TRBV5-6; d_call: NA
cdr3_aa: CASSQETGGSEAFF; cdr3_nt: TGCGCCAGCAGCCAAGAGACAGGGGGCTCTGAAGCTTTCTTT; j_call: TRBJ1-1; clone_size: NA; v_call: TRBV4-3; d_call: TRBD1
cdr3_aa: CASSLDLAGGQETQYF; cdr3_nt: TGTGCCAGCAGCTTGGACCTAGCGGGAGGCCAAGAGACCCAGTACTTC; j_call: TRBJ2-5; clone_size: NA; v_call: TRBV5-4; d_call: TRBD2
cdr3_aa: CASSLSYGATNTGELFF; cdr3_nt: TGTGCCAGCAGCTTAAGTTATGGGGCGACGAACACCGGGGAGCTGTTTTTT; j_call: TRBJ2-2; clone_size: NA; v_call: TRBV11-3; d_call: NA
cdr3_aa: CASSDSPGLDTGELFF; cdr3_nt: TGTGCCAGTAGTGACTCTCCGGGACTAGACACCGGGGAGCTGTTTTTT; j_call: TRBJ2-2; clone_size: few; v_call: TRBV19; d_call: TRBD2
cdr3_aa: CSVEDQGGGANVLTF; cdr3_nt: TGCAGCGTTGAAGATCAGGGCGGTGGGGCCAACGTCCTGACTTTC; j_call: TRBJ2-6; clone_size: NA; v_call: TRBV29-1; d_call: NA
cdr3_aa: CASREIYGSGTGELFF; cdr3_nt: TGTGCCAGCAGGGAAATTTATGGGTCGGGCACCGGGGAGCTGTTTTTT; j_call: TRBJ2-2; clone_size: NA; v_call: TRBV6-1; d_call: NA
cdr3_aa: CAWSVLQGSEAFF; cdr3_nt: TGTGCCTGGAGTGTTCTACAGGGTTCTGAAGCTTTCTTT; j_call: TRBJ1-1; clone_size: NA; v_call: TRBV30; d_call: NA
cdr3_aa: CASSAQGTYNSPLHF; cdr3_nt: TGTGCCAGCAGTGCGCAGGGGACCTATAATTCACCCCTCCACTTT; j_call: TRBJ1-6; clone_size: NA; v_call: TRBV6-4; d_call: NA
cdr3_aa: CASSFDRGNNEQFF; cdr3_nt: TGTGCCAGCAGTTTTGACAGGGGAAACAATGAGCAGTTCTTC; j_call: TRBJ2-1; clone_size: NA; v_call: TRBV27; d_call: TRBD1
cdr3_aa: CASAVARAHYGYTF; cdr3_nt: TGTGCCAGCGCCGTCGCCAGGGCACATTATGGCTACACCTTC; j_call: TRBJ1-2; clone_size: NA; v_call: TRBV19; d_call: NA
cdr3_aa: CASSRGALYNEQFF; cdr3_nt: TGTGCCAGCAGTAGGGGTGCCCTATACAATGAGCAGTTCTTC; j_call: TRBJ2-1; clone_size: NA; v_call: TRBV6-5; d_call: NA
cdr3_aa: CASSQSWGQVKIYGYTF; cdr3_nt: TGTGCCAGCAGCCAAAGTTGGGGCCAGGTGAAGATATATGGCTACACCTTC; j_call: TRBJ1-2; clone_size: NA; v_call: TRBV28; d_call: NA
cdr3_aa: CASSQDPGQGSYQPQHF; cdr3_nt: TGCGCCAGCAGCCAAGACCCGGGACAGGGTAGCTATCAGCCCCAGCATTTT; j_call: TRBJ1-5; clone_size: NA; v_call: TRBV4-1; d_call: TRBD1
cdr3_aa: CASSPGTGTTEAFF; cdr3_nt: TGTGCCAGCAGCCCCGGGACAGGGACCACTGAAGCTTTCTTT; j_call: TRBJ1-1; clone_size: NA; v_call: TRBV6-6; d_call: TRBD1
cdr3_aa: CASSYQGAFNTGELFF; cdr3_nt: TGTGCCAGCAGTTACCAGGGGGCCTTTAACACCGGGGAGCTGTTTTTT; j_call: TRBJ2-2; clone_size: NA; v_call: TRBV28; d_call: TRBD1
cdr3_aa: CASSPDGVPGNTIYF; cdr3_nt: TGCGCCAGCAGCCCGGACGGGGTCCCTGGAAACACCATATATTTT; j_call: TRBJ1-3; clone_size: NA; v_call: TRBV5-1; d_call: NA